This T cell receptor (beta chain) was identified in a study of blood T cell repertoires in COVID-19 (dated by TCRdb to about 2020). Regarding the study in general: Samples from collaborators originated in the United States, Italy and Spain and spanned both the acute and convalescent phases of COVID-19. The prospective study material was composed of cDNA or gDNA derived from T cells, B-cell-depleted T cells, or PBMCs. The dataset comprised deeply sampled blood TCRbeta repertoires from subjects exposed to, actively infected with, or recovered from COVID-19. The repertoires were released in a freely available public database meant as a resource for research on the immune response to SARS-CoV-2. The samples were drawn from the first 160 participants of the ongoing ImmuneRACE study and from 1,254 subjects provided by 6 global collaborators. A de-identified subject ID, COVID-19 status, age in years and sex were almost always included in the sample metadata. Where available, HLA class I and class II types were taken from metadata supplied by the sample provider and were not determined by assay-based typing. The research as a whole found: The amount of clinical and demographic metadata varied by source and participant and was provided uncurated.

Regarding this clone: The antigen it recognizes is unknown. Base-call qualities are not available, and no considerably larger clone is one nucleotide away.

The germline V gene specifies MRHNA as CDR1 and SNTAGT as CDR2. V and J are trimmed by 5 bases and 7 bases, and the gene matches miss 5 bases of the junction. The CDR3 has 14 amino acids, counting the end cysteine and phenylalanine. Of the read, only the CDR3 DNA is kept; its 42 bases are in frame from base 1. Collaborating institutions collected whole blood in K2EDTA tubes following their own protocols. For TCRbeta analysis, collaborators shipped samples as frozen whole blood, isolated PBMCs, or DNA extracted from either of those sample types. TCRbeta CDR3 regions were amplified from genomic DNA using the immunoSEQ Assay, a bias-controlled multiplex PCR. As for the authors' bioinformatics: The number of nucleated cells in each sample was estimated by amplification of reference gene primers within the assay. To quantify the absolute abundance of each unique TCRbeta CDR3 rearrangement, sequence reads were collapsed and filtered. For each sample, productive Simpson clonality was calculated as the square root of Simpson's diversity index across productive rearrangements. TCRdb carries this immuneACCESS record with in-frame sequences only. Its versions omit some clonotypes, under half of them owing to an unresolved V gene in the studies checked, with the rest unexplained. V and J calls and clone size are as listed in that table; D and trimming were resolved from the DNA. A total of fewer than 65,000 clones appear in this sample, roughly 85% of them only once. The top ten clonotypes cover 1.3% of the sample.

The sequencing input was peripheral blood. In this chain, TRBV6-4 is recombined with TRBJ1-6, with TRBD1 matching 7 junction bases. The receptor was derived from a woman of 80 years or more with acute or convalescent COVID-19. The base sequence is TGTGCCAGCAGTCGACAGGGAATAAATTCACCCCTCCACTTT. It translates as CASSRQGINSPLHF.